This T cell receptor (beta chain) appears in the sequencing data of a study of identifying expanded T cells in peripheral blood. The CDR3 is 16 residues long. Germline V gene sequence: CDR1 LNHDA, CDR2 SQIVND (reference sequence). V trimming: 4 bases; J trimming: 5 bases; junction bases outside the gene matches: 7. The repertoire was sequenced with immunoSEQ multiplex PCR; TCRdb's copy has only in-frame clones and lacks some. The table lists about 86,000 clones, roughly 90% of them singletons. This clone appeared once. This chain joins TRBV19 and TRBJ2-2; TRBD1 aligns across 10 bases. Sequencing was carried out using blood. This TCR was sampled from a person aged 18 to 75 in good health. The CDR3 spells CASSRPGTGVTGELFF. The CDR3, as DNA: TGTGCCAGTAGTAGGCCCGGGACAGGGGTTACCGGGGAGCTGTTTTTT.